This T cell receptor beta chain was identified in a study of glioma-infiltrating T cells after dendritic cell vaccination. Whole-study findings and limits: Few patients contributed both blood and tumor specimens. Longer survival after dendritic cell vaccination followed higher pretreatment TIL content.

The V gene end was trimmed by 7 bases and the J gene end by 2 bases; junction bases not matched to a gene: 7. Germline V lookup: CDR1 ENHRY, CDR2 SYGVKD. The CDR3 spans 16 residues. To note about this clone: Its antigen is currently unknown.

Blood PBMC samples: pre-vaccination, two weeks post third vaccination, and at tumor progression. Profiled with immunoSEQ multiplex PCR; TCRdb holds only in-frame clones, not every one. Found here are about 82,000 clones, approximately 90% of them singletons; the top ten hold 3.2%. This TCR was recovered from a human donor with glioblastoma. Sequencing used blood, obtained before dendritic cell vaccination. The chain employs TRBV10-3 and TRBJ2-2; TRBD2 matches 10 bases. DNA of the CDR3: TGTGCCATCAATTCGCTAGCGGGGGCCAACACCGGGGAGCTGTTTTTT. It yields the protein CAINSLAGANTGELFF.